A selection of T cell receptor beta chains follows, all from one sample in a study of blood T cell repertoires in COVID-19. Generated by immunoSEQ multiplex PCR, the TCRdb table keeps only in-frame clones and is missing some. The data show 250,000 or so clones, 91% seen once. The sample comprised PBMCs or T cells enriched from blood (not recorded which). Every receptor here comes from a man aged 40-55 years who had been exposed to COVID-19. The CDR3 runs from the conserved cysteine through the conserved F or W. The D gene is left open where the match is weak. Clone size appears in some rows only: once, few, many, or a class for an expanded clone.

abundance	v_gene	j_gene	d_gene	CDR3nt	CDR3aa
NA	TRBV28	TRBJ2-7	NA	TGTGCCAGCAGTTCGCCAGGGATGGAAACCTACGAGCAGTACTTC	CASSSPGMETYEQYF
NA	TRBV2	TRBJ1-5	TRBD1	TGTGCCAGCAGGGGACAGGTTGGGAATCAGCCCCAGCATTTT	CASRGQVGNQPQHF
NA	TRBV19	TRBJ2-7	TRBD2	TGTGCCAGTAGTATAGTGACGGGGGGTACCTACGAGCAGTACTTC	CASSIVTGGTYEQYF
NA	TRBV24-1	TRBJ2-1	NA	TGTGCCACCAGTCCGGGGATCGATGAGCAGTTCTTC	CATSPGIDEQFF
NA	TRBV4-1	TRBJ2-7	NA	TGCGCCAGCAGCCAAACAGGCTACGAGCAGTACTTC	CASSQTGYEQYF
NA	TRBV24-1	TRBJ1-4	NA	TGTGCCACCAGTGATTTGCGGGGTGAAAAACTGTTTTTT	CATSDLRGEKLFF
NA	TRBV5-1	TRBJ2-5	NA	TGCGCCAGCAGCTACCCTAGCAGGGAGACCCAGTACTTC	CASSYPSRETQYF
NA	TRBV24-1	TRBJ2-7	TRBD2	TGTGCCACCAGTGAACATAAGCGGGAGCTCGAGCAGTACTTC	CATSEHKRELEQYF
NA	TRBV27	TRBJ2-2	TRBD1	TGTGCCAGCCGACAGGGGGTGAACACCGGGGAGCTGTTTTTT	CASRQGVNTGELFF
NA	TRBV5-4	TRBJ1-4	NA	TGTGCCAGCAGTCTTAGGGGTGCTGGTAATGAAAAACTGTTTTTT	CASSLRGAGNEKLFF
NA	TRBV2	TRBJ2-1	NA	TGTGCCAGCAAGGGAGAAGGGTACAATGAGCAGTTCTTC	CASKGEGYNEQFF
NA	TRBV2	TRBJ2-1	NA	TGTGCCAGCAGTGAAGAGGTATCCAGGAAGACTAAGGCTGAGCAGTTCTTC	CASSEEVSRKTKAEQFF
once	TRBV30	TRBJ1-1	NA	TGTGCCTGGAGTCGGGGGATAGGAAGCACTGAAGCTTTCTTT	CAWSRGIGSTEAFF
NA	TRBV6-1	TRBJ1-6	TRBD1	TGTGCCAGCAGTGTCTTGGCGATGAATCGGGCAGGGGGGTCACCCCTCCACTTT	CASSVLAMNRAGGSPLHF
NA	TRBV2	TRBJ1-2	TRBD1	TGTGCCAGCAGTGGGACAGGGTCTGGCTACACCTTC	CASSGTGSGYTF
NA	TRBV28	TRBJ1-2	NA	TGTGCCAGCAGCCCGGCGGGGGTCGGCTATGGCTACACCTTC	CASSPAGVGYGYTF
once	TRBV23-1	TRBJ2-1	NA	TGCGCCAGCACTCCACTCGGGTGTAATTACAATGAGCAGTTCTTC	CASTPLGCNYNEQFF
NA	TRBV9	TRBJ2-7	NA	TGTGCCAGCAGCGGGGCTAGCGAACTGCCCTACGAGCAGTACTTC	CASSGASELPYEQYF
NA	TRBV20-1	TRBJ1-5	NA	TGCAGTGCTAGTCGCAGCGATCAGCCCCAGCATTTT	CSASRSDQPQHF
NA	TRBV19	TRBJ1-2	NA	TGTGCCAGTAGCGAGGTGAGGCGAACTTATGGCTACACCTTC	CASSEVRRTYGYTF
NA	TRBV19	TRBJ2-3	TRBD1	TGTGCCAGTAGTACTCTACAGGGGGATAAAGATACGCAGTATTTT	CASSTLQGDKDTQYF
NA	TRBV9	TRBJ2-2	NA	TGTGCCAGCAGCGTAGGCAGCGGCCCGAACACCGGGGAGCTGTTTTTT	CASSVGSGPNTGELFF
NA	TRBV19	TRBJ2-7	TRBD2	TGTGCCAGTAGTCTGGTTTCGACTAGCGGGGGGACTTACGAGCAGTACTTC	CASSLVSTSGGTYEQYF
once	TRBV6-1	TRBJ2-7	TRBD2	TGTGCCAGCAGTGACACTAGCGGTCCATACGAGCAGTACTTC	CASSDTSGPYEQYF
NA	TRBV15	TRBJ2-7	TRBD1	TGTGCCACCAGCAGAGGGACAGGGGACGAGCAGTACTTC	CATSRGTGDEQYF
few	TRBV6-5	TRBJ2-1	NA	TGTGCCAGCAGGGAGGGGAGCTGGGATGAGCAGTTCTTC	CASREGSWDEQFF
NA	TRBV3-1/TRBV3-2	TRBJ2-5	TRBD2	TGTGCCAGCAGCCACACTAGCGGGAGTCCTAATATTCAGCAAGAGACCCAGTACTTC	CASSHTSGSPNIQQETQYF
NA	TRBV5-4	TRBJ2-1	NA	TGTGCCAGCAGCTGGGCCAGCAGCTCCTACAATGAGCAGTTCTTC	CASSWASSSYNEQFF
NA	TRBV4-1	TRBJ1-2	TRBD1	TGCGCCAGCAGCCAACCCCAAGCAGGGACAGGCACCTATGGCTACACCTTC	CASSQPQAGTGTYGYTF
NA	TRBV15	TRBJ2-1	TRBD2	TGTGCCACCAGCATAGCGGGAGATCGGAATGAGCAGTTCTTC	CATSIAGDRNEQFF
once	TRBV12-3/TRBV12-4	TRBJ1-2	TRBD1	TGTGCCAGCAGTTACAGGGGACAGGGTCACTCCACCTTC	CASSYRGQGHSTF
once	TRBV5-1	TRBJ2-7	NA	TGCGCCAGCAGCCCGATGGACGGGGGTGGGGAGCAGTACTTC	CASSPMDGGGEQYF
NA	TRBV9	TRBJ2-7	NA	TGTGCCAGCAGCGTTTTAAGCGACTCCTACGAGCAGTACTTC	CASSVLSDSYEQYF
NA	TRBV6-5	TRBJ1-1	NA	TGTGCCAGCAGTCCGACAGGTTGGAACACTGAAGCTTTCTTT	CASSPTGWNTEAFF
NA	TRBV10-1	TRBJ1-1	NA	TGCGCCAGCAGTGAAGGAGGTGCCGGGACTGAAGCTTTCTTT	CASSEGGAGTEAFF
NA	TRBV14	TRBJ1-3	NA	TGTGCCAGCAGCCAACTTTGGAGCTCTGGAAACACCATATATTTT	CASSQLWSSGNTIYF
NA	TRBV9	TRBJ1-2	TRBD1	TGTGCCAGCAGCGCCAGGGGGCGCGACTATGGCTACACCTTC	CASSARGRDYGYTF
NA	TRBV30	TRBJ2-3	TRBD2	TGTGCCTGGAGTGTAGTGTGGGCTAGCGGGATAGCAGCAGATACGCAGTATTTT	CAWSVVWASGIAADTQYF
NA	TRBV7-2	TRBJ2-1	TRBD2	TGTGCCAGCAGGGGAGGACTAGCGGGCTACAATGAGCAGTTCTTC	CASRGGLAGYNEQFF
NA	TRBV5-4	TRBJ1-4	NA	TGTGCCAGCAGCTTAGGAGGAACTAATGAAAAACTGTTTTTT	CASSLGGTNEKLFF
NA	TRBV27	TRBJ1-4	TRBD1	TGTGCCAGCAGTTGGGACAGCGCAACTAATGAAAAACTGTTTTTT	CASSWDSATNEKLFF
NA	TRBV19	TRBJ1-4	TRBD1	TGTGCCAGTAGTCCCCGGACAGGGAGCAGCGAAAAACTGTTTTTT	CASSPRTGSSEKLFF
once	TRBV2	TRBJ1-5	NA	TGTGCCAGCAGTGGGACAGACAATCAGCCCCAGCATTTT	CASSGTDNQPQHF
once	TRBV6-1	TRBJ2-7	TRBD1	TGTGCCAGCAGTGAAGCAAAGAACAGGGGTTTCTACGAGCAGTACTTC	CASSEAKNRGFYEQYF
once	TRBV28	TRBJ1-4	NA	TGTGCCAGCAGTTCGGTTAATGAAAAACTGTTTTTT	CASSSVNEKLFF